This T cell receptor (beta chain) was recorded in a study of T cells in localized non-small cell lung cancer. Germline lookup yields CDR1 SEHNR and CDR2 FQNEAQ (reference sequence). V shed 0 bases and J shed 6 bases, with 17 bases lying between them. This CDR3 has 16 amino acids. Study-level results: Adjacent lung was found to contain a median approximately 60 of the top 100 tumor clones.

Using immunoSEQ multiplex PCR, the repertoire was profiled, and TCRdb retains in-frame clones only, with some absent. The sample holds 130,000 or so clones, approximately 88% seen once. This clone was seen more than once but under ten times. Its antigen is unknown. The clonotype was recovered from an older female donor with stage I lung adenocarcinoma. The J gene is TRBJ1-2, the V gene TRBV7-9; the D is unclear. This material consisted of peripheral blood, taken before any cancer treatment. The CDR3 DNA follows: TGTGCCAGCAGCTTAGCGCTAGCGGGTGCCGTCGATGGCTACACCTTC. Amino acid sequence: CASSLALAGAVDGYTF.